Listed below are T cell receptor beta chains from one sample, sequenced in a study of cytomegalovirus exposure and HLA in healthy donors. Sequencing used immunoSEQ multiplex PCR; TCRdb keeps in-frame clones, though not all of them. This table holds roughly 120,000 clones. Sequenced material: PBMCs. The receptors here all came from a man younger than 35 in good health and CMV-seronegative. The CDR3 runs from the conserved cysteine through the conserved F or W. D genes are given only for firm matches. Not all rows give a size; the values are once, few, many and, for expanded clones, a class.

V gene	clone size	J gene	D gene	CDR3 protein	CDR3 DNA
TRBV20-1	.	TRBJ2-3	.	CSARTGDTQYF	TGCAGTGCTAGAACAGGAGATACGCAGTATTTT
TRBV21-1	.	TRBJ2-7	.	CASSKLRGAKYEQYF	TGTGCCAGCAGCAAATTAAGAGGAGCTAAGTACGAGCAGTACTTC
TRBV5-8	.	TRBJ1-2	.	CASSHRQEPNYGYTF	TGTGCCAGCAGCCACCGACAGGAGCCTAACTATGGCTACACCTTC
TRBV2	.	TRBJ1-5	.	CASSEGRGAFGNQPQHF	TGTGCCAGCAGTGAAGGACGGGGGGCGTTTGGCAATCAGCCCCAGCATTTT
TRBV28	.	TRBJ2-3	TRBD1	CASSLVGQGVADTQYF	TGTGCCAGCAGTTTGGTGGGACAGGGGGTTGCAGATACGCAGTATTTT
TRBV7-7	.	TRBJ2-6	.	CASSLIRGSGANVLTF	TGTGCCAGCAGCTTAATTAGGGGCTCTGGGGCCAACGTCCTGACTTTC
TRBV25-1	.	TRBJ1-2	.	CASSEYGPDLRGYTF	TGTGCCAGCAGTGAATATGGGCCGGATCTGAGAGGCTACACCTTC
TRBV10-3	medium-sized	TRBJ2-7	TRBD1	CAISDGGDRTSSYEQYF	TGTGCCATCAGTGATGGTGGGGACAGGACAAGCTCCTACGAGCAGTACTTC
TRBV5-8	.	TRBJ2-7	.	CASHITAHSGEQYF	TGTGCCAGCCACATTACGGCCCACTCGGGGGAGCAGTACTTC
TRBV6-1	.	TRBJ1-4	.	CASRGDYNEKLFF	TGTGCCAGCAGGGGGGACTACAACGAAAAACTGTTTTTT
TRBV5-5	.	TRBJ1-6	TRBD1	CASSNRGDNSPLHF	TGTGCCAGCAGCAACAGGGGGGATAATTCACCCCTCCACTTT
TRBV5-1	.	TRBJ2-7	TRBD1	CASSARDRPLVGYEQYF	TGCGCCAGCAGCGCCCGGGACAGACCTCTAGTTGGTTACGAGCAGTACTTC
TRBV4-2	.	TRBJ2-1	.	CASSQVGEVSYNEQFF	TGTGCCAGCAGCCAAGTAGGGGAGGTCTCCTACAATGAGCAGTTCTTC